Below, one TCR beta chain is given with its context. What it binds is not known. Naive CD8 isolation took CD45RO-negative cells positively selected for CCR7 and excluded terminally differentiated effector memory CD45RA+ cells. Study processing details: Owing to the provision of junction-only sequences devoid of quality scores by immunoSEQ, filtering differed. Profiled with immunoSEQ multiplex PCR; TCRdb holds only in-frame clones, not every one. That table supplies the V and J calls and clone size; D and trimming were determined from the DNA. The table shows millions of clones, with just over 90% occurring only once. This record belongs to a study of shared clonotypes between healthy human individuals. Regarding the study as a whole: Several donors held approximately 4.6% of naive CD4 clonotypes in common.

CDR1 and CDR2 (germline): SNHLY, FYNNEI. This CDR3 is 13 amino acids long. Trimming removed 5 bases at V and 3 bases at J, with 11 bases between. The rearrangement links TRBV2 to TRBJ2-7; possible D gene TRBD1, 7 bases. Sequenced: naive CD8+ T cells from PBMCs. The clonotype was recovered from a man younger than 35 in good health. Some clones in this sample may be carry-over from other donors' samples. The CDR3, as DNA: TGTGCCAGCAGTCAGGGGGGAAGCTACGAGCAGTACTTC. Amino acid sequence: CASSQGGSYEQYF.